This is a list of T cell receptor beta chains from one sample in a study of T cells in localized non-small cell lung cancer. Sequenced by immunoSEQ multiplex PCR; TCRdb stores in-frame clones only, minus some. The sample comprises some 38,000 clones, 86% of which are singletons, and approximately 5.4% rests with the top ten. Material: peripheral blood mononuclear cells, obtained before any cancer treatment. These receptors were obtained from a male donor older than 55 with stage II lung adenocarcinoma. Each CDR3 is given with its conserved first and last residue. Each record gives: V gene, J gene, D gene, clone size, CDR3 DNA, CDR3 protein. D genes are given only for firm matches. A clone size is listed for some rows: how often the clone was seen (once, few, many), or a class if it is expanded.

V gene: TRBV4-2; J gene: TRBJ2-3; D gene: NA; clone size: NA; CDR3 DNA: TGTGCCAGCAGCCAAGTGGGGACTAGCACAGATACGCAGTATTTT; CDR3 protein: CASSQVGTSTDTQYF
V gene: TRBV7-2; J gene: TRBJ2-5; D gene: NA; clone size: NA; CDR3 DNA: TGTGCCAGCAGCTTAGGGTGGGGAAAAGAGACCCAGTACTTC; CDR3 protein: CASSLGWGKETQYF
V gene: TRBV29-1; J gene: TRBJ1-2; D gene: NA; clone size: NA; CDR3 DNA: TGCAGCGTTGAATGGGGGGCTAGCTATGGCTACACCTTC; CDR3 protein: CSVEWGASYGYTF
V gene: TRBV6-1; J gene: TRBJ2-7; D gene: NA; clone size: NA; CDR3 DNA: TGTGCCAGCAGTGCGGGACCCGAGCAGTACTTC; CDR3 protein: CASSAGPEQYF
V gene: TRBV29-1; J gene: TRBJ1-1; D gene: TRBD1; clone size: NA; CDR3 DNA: TGCAGCGTTGTGAGACAGGGGGACACTGAAGCTTTCTTT; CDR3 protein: CSVVRQGDTEAFF
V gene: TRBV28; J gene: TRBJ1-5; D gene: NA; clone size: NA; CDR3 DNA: TGTGCCAGCAGCCCCGGGGGAAGCAATCAGCCCCAGCATTTT; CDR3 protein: CASSPGGSNQPQHF
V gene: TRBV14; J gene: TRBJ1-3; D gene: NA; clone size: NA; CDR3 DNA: TGTGCCAGCAGCCCGCTCGACAGAACCTTTGGAAACACCATATATTTT; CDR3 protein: CASSPLDRTFGNTIYF
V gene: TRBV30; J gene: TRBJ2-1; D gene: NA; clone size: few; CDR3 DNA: TGTGCCTGGGCCGGGGTCCGTTCCTACAATGAGCAGTTCTTC; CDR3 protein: CAWAGVRSYNEQFF
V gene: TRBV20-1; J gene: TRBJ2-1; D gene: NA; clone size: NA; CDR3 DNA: TGCAGTGCTGGTAGGCTCAATGAGCAGTTCTTC; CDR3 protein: CSAGRLNEQFF
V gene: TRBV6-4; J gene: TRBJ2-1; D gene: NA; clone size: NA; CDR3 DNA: TGTGCCAGCTTTGACGTCTTTGGCCCCCCTGAGCAGTTCTTC; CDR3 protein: CASFDVFGPPEQFF
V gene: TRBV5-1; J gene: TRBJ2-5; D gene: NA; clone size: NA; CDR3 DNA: TGCGCCAGCAGCCCCCATACAGGGCACCAAGAGACCCAGTACTTC; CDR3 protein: CASSPHTGHQETQYF
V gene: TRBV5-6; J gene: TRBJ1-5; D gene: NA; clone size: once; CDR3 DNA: TGTGCCAGCAGCTTGGGAGCAGGGGGCAATCAGCCCCAGCATTTT; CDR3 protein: CASSLGAGGNQPQHF
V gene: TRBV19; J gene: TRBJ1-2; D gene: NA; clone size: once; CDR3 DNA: TGTGCCAGTAAGGAGTCAGGGATGGATGAGGGCTACACCTTC; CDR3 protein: CASKESGMDEGYTF
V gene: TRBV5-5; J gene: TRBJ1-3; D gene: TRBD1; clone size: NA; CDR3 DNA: TGTGCCAGCAGCTTTACAGGGGATGGTGGAAACACCATATATTTT; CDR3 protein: CASSFTGDGGNTIYF
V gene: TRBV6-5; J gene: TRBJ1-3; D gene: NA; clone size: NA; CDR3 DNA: TGTGCCAGCAGTTCGACAGCCGCCTTCTCTGGAAACACCATATATTTT; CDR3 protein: CASSSTAAFSGNTIYF
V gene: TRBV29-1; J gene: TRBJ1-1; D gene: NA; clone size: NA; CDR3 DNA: TGCAGCGTTATACCCGGTTCCACTGAAGCTTTCTTT; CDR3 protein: CSVIPGSTEAFF
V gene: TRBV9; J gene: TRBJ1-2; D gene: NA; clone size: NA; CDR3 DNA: TGTGCCAGCAGCGACGGGTCGGGCTATGGCTACACCTTC; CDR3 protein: CASSDGSGYGYTF
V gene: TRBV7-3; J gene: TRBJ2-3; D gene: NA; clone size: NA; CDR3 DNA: TGTGCCAGCAATCTCGGGGTGGCCACAGATACGCAGTATTTT; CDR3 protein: CASNLGVATDTQYF
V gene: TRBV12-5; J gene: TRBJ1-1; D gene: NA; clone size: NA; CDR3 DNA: TGTGCTAGTGGTTCCCAGCAGCCGAACACTGAAGCTTTCTTT; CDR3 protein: CASGSQQPNTEAFF
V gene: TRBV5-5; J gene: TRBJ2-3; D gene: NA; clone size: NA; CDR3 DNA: TGTGCCAGCAGCTTGGATAGCGGCACCACAGATACGCAGTATTTT; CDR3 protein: CASSLDSGTTDTQYF
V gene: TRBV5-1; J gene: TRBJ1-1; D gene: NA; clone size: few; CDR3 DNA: TGCGCCAGCAGCCCGGATGGGGTGAACACTGAAGCTTTCTTT; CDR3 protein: CASSPDGVNTEAFF
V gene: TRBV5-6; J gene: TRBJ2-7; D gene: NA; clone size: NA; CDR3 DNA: TGTGCCAGCAGCTTTAACACTTACTCCTACGAGCAGTACTTC; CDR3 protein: CASSFNTYSYEQYF
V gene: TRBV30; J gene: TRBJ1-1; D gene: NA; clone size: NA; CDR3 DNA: TGTGCCTGGAGTTATAGAACTGAAGCTTTCTTT; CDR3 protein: CAWSYRTEAFF
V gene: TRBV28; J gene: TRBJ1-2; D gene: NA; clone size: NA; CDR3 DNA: TGTGCCAGCAATCCTGGGGCAGGATATGGCTACACCTTC; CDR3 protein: CASNPGAGYGYTF
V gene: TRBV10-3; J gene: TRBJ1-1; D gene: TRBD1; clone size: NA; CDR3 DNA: TGTGCCATCGCATCAGAGCCGGGACAGGGCCGGGCTTTCTTT; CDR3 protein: CAIASEPGQGRAFF
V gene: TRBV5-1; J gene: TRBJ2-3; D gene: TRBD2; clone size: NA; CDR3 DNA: TGCGCCAGCAGCTTGGGGACTAGCGGGAACACAGATACGCAGTATTTT; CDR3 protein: CASSLGTSGNTDTQYF
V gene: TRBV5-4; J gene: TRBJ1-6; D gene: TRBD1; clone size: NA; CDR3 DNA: TGTGCCAGCAGCTTGGGGCAGGGGGCAAGGTCACCCCTCCACTTT; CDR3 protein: CASSLGQGARSPLHF
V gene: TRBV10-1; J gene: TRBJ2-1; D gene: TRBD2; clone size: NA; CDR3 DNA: TGCGCCAGCAGGTGGGCGGAGCTAGCGGATAGGGATGAGCAGTTCTTC; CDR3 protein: CASRWAELADRDEQFF
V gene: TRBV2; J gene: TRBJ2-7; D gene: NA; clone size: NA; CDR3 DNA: TGTGCCAGCAGCGCAGACTCATACGAGCAGTACTTC; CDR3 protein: CASSADSYEQYF
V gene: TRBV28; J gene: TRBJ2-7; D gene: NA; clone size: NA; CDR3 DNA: TGTGCCAGCAGTTTGGGGGGTGTCGCCTACGAGCAGTACTTC; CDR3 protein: CASSLGGVAYEQYF
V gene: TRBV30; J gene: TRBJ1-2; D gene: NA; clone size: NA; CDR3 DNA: TGTGCCTGGAGTCTTGCCACCGCCGGGGGCTACACCTTC; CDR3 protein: CAWSLATAGGYTF
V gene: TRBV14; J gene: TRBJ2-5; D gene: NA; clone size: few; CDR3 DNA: TGTGCCAGCAGCCCCCGACGGGCCCAAGAGACCCAGTACTTC; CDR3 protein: CASSPRRAQETQYF
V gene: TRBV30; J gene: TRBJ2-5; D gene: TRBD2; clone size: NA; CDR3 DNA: TGTGCCTGGAGTGGCGGTGGGGGGGGAGAGACCCAGTACTTC; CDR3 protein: CAWSGGGGGETQYF
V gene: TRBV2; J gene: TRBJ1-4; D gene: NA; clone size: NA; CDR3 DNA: TGTGCCAGCAGTTGGCAGGGTAAAGAAAAACTGTTTTTT; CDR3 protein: CASSWQGKEKLFF
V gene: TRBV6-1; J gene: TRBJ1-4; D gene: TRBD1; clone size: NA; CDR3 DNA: TGTGCCAGCAGTGACCGTAACAGGGGGATTGGGGAAAAACTGTTTTTT; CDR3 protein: CASSDRNRGIGEKLFF
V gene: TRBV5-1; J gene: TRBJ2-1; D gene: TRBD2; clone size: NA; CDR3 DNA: TGCGCCAGCAGCTCCGTCCCGGGACTAGCGGGAGTCAATGAGCAGTTCTTC; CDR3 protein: CASSSVPGLAGVNEQFF
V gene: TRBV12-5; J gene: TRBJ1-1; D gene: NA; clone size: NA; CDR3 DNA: TGTGCTAGTGGTTTGAATGGGGCTGGGACTGAAGCTTTCTTT; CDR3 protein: CASGLNGAGTEAFF
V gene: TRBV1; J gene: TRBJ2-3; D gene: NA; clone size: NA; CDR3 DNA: TGCACCAGCACCCGCGCTAGCGGGAGTCGAAGGGGCACAGATACGCAGTATTTT; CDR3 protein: CTSTRASGSRRGTDTQYF
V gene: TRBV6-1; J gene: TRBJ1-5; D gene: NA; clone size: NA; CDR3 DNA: TGTGCGAGCGGATATAGCAATCAGCCCCAGCATTTT; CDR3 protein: CASGYSNQPQHF
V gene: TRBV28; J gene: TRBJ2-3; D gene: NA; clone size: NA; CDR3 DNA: TGTGCCAGCAGTTGGGCGGCCGCAGGTGCAGATACGCAGTATTTT; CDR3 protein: CASSWAAAGADTQYF
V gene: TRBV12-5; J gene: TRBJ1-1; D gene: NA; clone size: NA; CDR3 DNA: TGTGCTAGTGTCAGGGCTGACTTTCTGAACACTGAAGCTTTCTTT; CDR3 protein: CASVRADFLNTEAFF
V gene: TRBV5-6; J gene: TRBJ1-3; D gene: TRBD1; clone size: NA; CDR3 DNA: TGTGCCAGCAGCTCGATCAGGGGGGGCGCTGGAAACACCATATATTTT; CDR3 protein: CASSSIRGGAGNTIYF
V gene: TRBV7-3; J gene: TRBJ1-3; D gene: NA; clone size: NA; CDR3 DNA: TGTGCCAGCAGCTTATGGGGGGGCAGTGGAAACACCATATATTTT; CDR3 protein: CASSLWGGSGNTIYF
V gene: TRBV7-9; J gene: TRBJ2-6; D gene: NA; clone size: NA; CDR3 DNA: TGTGCCAGCAGCTACCCAGGGGCTGGGGCCAACGTCCTGACTTTC; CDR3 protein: CASSYPGAGANVLTF
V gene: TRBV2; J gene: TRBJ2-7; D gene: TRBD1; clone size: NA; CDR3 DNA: TGTGCCAGCAGTATGGGACAGGGGTTCAACGAGCAGTACTTC; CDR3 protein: CASSMGQGFNEQYF
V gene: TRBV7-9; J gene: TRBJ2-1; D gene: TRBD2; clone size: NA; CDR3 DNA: TGTGCCAGCAGTCCGGGGGGCAATGAGCAGTTCTTC; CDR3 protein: CASSPGGNEQFF
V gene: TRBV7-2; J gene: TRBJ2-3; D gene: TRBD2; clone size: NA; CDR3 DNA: TGTGCCAGCAGCATGGGGACTAGCGGGAGGGGGGATACGCAGTATTTT; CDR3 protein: CASSMGTSGRGDTQYF
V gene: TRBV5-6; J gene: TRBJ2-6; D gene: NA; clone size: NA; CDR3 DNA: TGTGCCAGCAGCTTGCGCAGTGCTGGGGCCAACGTCCTGACTTTC; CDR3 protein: CASSLRSAGANVLTF
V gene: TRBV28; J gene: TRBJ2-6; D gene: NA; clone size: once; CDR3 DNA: TGTGCCAGCACACCCTACGGGGTCGGGGCCAACGTCCTGACTTTC; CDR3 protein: CASTPYGVGANVLTF